This T cell receptor (beta chain) was obtained from a study of blood T cell repertoires in COVID-19. Study overall: The origin of the acute and convalescent COVID-19 samples was the United States, Italy and Spain.

The V end lost 4 bases, the J end lost 7 bases, and 12 bases lay between the germline ends. CDR1 and CDR2 (germline): SGHNT, YYREEE (reference sequence). The CDR3 runs 14 residues. Source study methods: Nucleated cell number was recorded as an estimate derived from reference gene primer amplification. TCRdb's copy holds only in-frame clones and misses some; the assay was immunoSEQ multiplex PCR. Clone size and the V and J calls come from that table; the DNA yielded D and trimming. The data contain 250,000 or so clones, approximately 86% of them singletons. Seattle patient enrollment occurred during active infection, with longitudinal follow-up thereafter.

The sequencing sample was made of peripheral blood. The sequence was collected from a woman aged 55 to 70 with COVID-19, enrolled during active disease. The rearrangement joins TRBV5-4 to TRBJ1-6, with a tentative D call TRBD1 (6 bases). The CDR3 coding sequence is TGTGCCAGCAGCCCTGGACAGCAAAATTCACCCCTCCACTTT. It is translated as CASSPGQQNSPLHF.